The clone carrying this T cell receptor (beta chain) has just one count. The sample originates from a study of OX40 agonist ivuxolimab in advanced cancers. Study background: Patients received ivuxolimab, an intravenous treatment, every 2 weeks at 0.01 to 10 mg/kg. People who had prior anti-PD-1, anti-PD-L1 or anti-CTLA-4 therapy could take part, and roughly 40% had some.

The V gene lost 8 bases and the J gene lost 7 bases, with 11 bases spanning the gap. The germline V gene has CDR1 SGHTA and CDR2 FQGNSA. The CDR3 contains 12 residues. This table comes from immunoSEQ multiplex PCR, and its TCRdb copy is limited to in-frame clones, with some not included. The sample shows approximately 25,000 clones, approximately 80% of them seen only once. This clonotype was sampled from an adult with an advanced solid tumor such as melanoma, head and neck, liver or kidney cancer. The material sequenced was CD4+ or CD8+ T cells sorted from blood, taken in a trial of the OX40 agonist ivuxolimab. J is TRBJ2-2 and V is TRBV7-2; TRBD1 is a possible D gene (5 bases). The CDR3 bases are TGTGCCAGCGGGGCCACGGGCGGGGAGCTGTTTTTT. Its translation: CASGATGGELFF.